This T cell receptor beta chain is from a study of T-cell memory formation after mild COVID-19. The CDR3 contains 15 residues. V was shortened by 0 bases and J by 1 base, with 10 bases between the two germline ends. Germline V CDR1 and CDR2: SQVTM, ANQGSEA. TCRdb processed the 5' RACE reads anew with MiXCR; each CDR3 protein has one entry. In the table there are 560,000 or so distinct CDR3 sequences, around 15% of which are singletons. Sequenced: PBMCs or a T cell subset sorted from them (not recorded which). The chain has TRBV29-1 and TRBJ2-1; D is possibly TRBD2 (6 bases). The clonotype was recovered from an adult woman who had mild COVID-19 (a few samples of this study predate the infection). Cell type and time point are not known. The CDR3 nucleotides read TGCAGCGTTGAAGATCATGCGGGGTCCTACAATGAGCAGTTCTTC. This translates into CSVEDHAGSYNEQFF.